Following are 22 T cell receptor beta chains from one sample sequenced in a study of cytomegalovirus exposure and HLA in healthy donors. The method was immunoSEQ multiplex PCR; TCRdb's version includes in-frame clones alone and lacks a portion of them. The repertoire includes about 110,000 clones, approximately 90% of them detected once, and 1.4% sits in the top ten. Sequences were obtained from PBMCs. The origin of the receptors is a woman younger than 45 in good health and CMV-seropositive.

This chain joins TRBV7-2 and TRBJ1-5; unclear D gene. V lost 2 bases to trimming and J lost 9 bases, with 11 bases between them. There are 13 residues in the CDR3. CDR1 is SGHTA and CDR2 is FQGNSA in the germline V gene. The CDR3 loop reads CASSLSPGWPQHF. CDR3 nucleotides: TGTGCCAGCAGCTTATCGCCTGGCTGGCCCCAGCATTTT.

The chain links TRBV5-5 to TRBJ2-1; D is unresolved. CDR1 and CDR2 from the germline V gene are SGHKS and YYEKEE (reference sequence). The CDR3 runs to 11 residues. Trimming took off 5 bases at V and 11 bases at J, with 11 bases between the two ends. The CDR3 sequence is CASRLGTQQFF. In DNA, the CDR3 is TGTGCCAGCAGGCTAGGAACTCAGCAGTTCTTC.

Only a few counts were recorded for this clone. CDR3 residues: CASSLVAPPQETQYF. The CDR3 bases are TGTGCCAGCAGCTTAGTGGCCCCCCCCCAAGAGACCCAGTACTTC. V usage is TRBV11-1 and J usage is TRBJ2-5; D unresolved. V dropped 1 base and J dropped 1 base, with 10 bases sitting between them. The CDR3 totals 15 residues. Germline loops: CDR1 SGHAT, CDR2 FQDESV (reference sequence).

CDR3 amino acids: CASSFGAGSNTGELFF. Here the CDR3 DNA reads TGCGCCAGCAGCTTTGGTGCGGGTTCGAACACCGGGGAGCTGTTTTTT. V is TRBV5-1 and J is TRBJ2-2; D may be TRBD2 (5 bases). Trimming took off 2 bases at V and 0 bases at J, with 11 bases between the two ends. The CDR3 spans 16 residues. Germline CDR1 reads SGHRS; CDR2 reads YFSETQ.

This clone was seen only once. The chain carries TRBV6-1 and TRBJ1-4; D may be TRBD1 (6 bases). CDR1 is MNHNS and CDR2 is SASEGT in the germline V gene. The CDR3 is 15 residues long. Trimming cost V 5 bases and J 5 bases, with 15 bases left between them. The CDR3 sequence is CASSPNRAGNEKLFF. The DNA of the CDR3 is TGTGCCAGCAGTCCAAACAGGGCCGGAAATGAAAAACTGTTTTTT.

The V and J genes are TRBV11-2 and TRBJ2-7; TRBD1 might be the D (5 bases). V lost 3 bases and J lost 3, with 15 bases in between. The CDR3 is 15 residues long. CDR1 is SGHAT and CDR2 is FQNNGV in the germline V gene. The CDR3 bases are TGTGCCAGCAGCTTCGGTGACAGCTCTTTCTACGAGCAGTACTTC. This sequence encodes CASSFGDSSFYEQYF. Using reference TRBV11-2 and TRBJ2-7 for the parts outside the CDR3, the full variable domain is EAGVAQSPRYKIIEKRQSVAFWCNPISGHATLYWYQQILGQGPKLLIQFQNNGVVDDSQLPKDRFSAERLKGVDSTLKIQPAKLEDSAVYLCASSFGDSSFYEQYFGPGTRLTVT.

This chain connects TRBV6-6 to TRBJ2-5; D may be TRBD1 (6 bases). The germline V and J ends were trimmed by 2 bases and 2 bases, with 12 bases remaining between them. This CDR3 is built from 15 residues. The germline V gene has CDR1 MNHNY and CDR2 SVGAGI (reference sequence). DNA of the CDR3: TGTGCCAGCAGTTACCCCCAGGGGCTACAAGAGACCCAGTACTTC. Translation gives CASSYPQGLQETQYF.

The chain is built from TRBV7-2 and TRBJ2-1; TRBD2 aligns across 10 bases. This CDR3 has 14 residues. Germline CDR1 and CDR2: SGHTA and FQGNSA. V shed 5 bases, J shed 6 bases, and the junction held 4 bases outside the gene matches. The CDR3 region is CASSQWTSGNEQFF. CDR3 in DNA: TGTGCCAGCAGCCAGTGGACTAGCGGCAATGAGCAGTTCTTC.

The chain joins TRBV18 to TRBJ2-6; D unclear. The CDR3 has 15 residues. Germline V gives CDR1 KGHSH, CDR2 LQKENI. V dropped 3 bases and J dropped 0 bases, with 6 bases sitting between them. The CDR3 reads CASSPLSSGANVLTF. CDR3 nucleotides: TGTGCCAGCTCACCCCTGAGCTCTGGGGCCAACGTCCTGACTTTC.

The rearrangement uses TRBV7-2 and TRBJ1-5; 7 positions match TRBD1. The CDR3 runs to 15 residues. Germline CDR1 SGHTA, CDR2 FQGNSA. The J segment lost 5 bases and the V segment lost 3 bases, leaving 7 bases of the junction unmatched. The CDR3 coding sequence is TGTGCCAGCAGCTTTTCGACAGGGAGGTATCAGCCCCAGCATTTT. Protein product: CASSFSTGRYQPQHF.

V and J are TRBV7-6 and TRBJ2-2, with 7 positions matching TRBD2. J gave up 6 bases and V 4 bases, and 8 bases lay outside the gene matches. Germline CDR1 is SGHVS and CDR2 is FNYEAQ. The length of the CDR3 is 15 residues. CDR3 in DNA: TGTGCCAGCAGCTCCCCTCTAGCGGTCTCCGGGGAGCTGTTTTTT. As protein: CASSSPLAVSGELFF.

The rearrangement uses TRBV19 and TRBJ2-5; TRBD1 matches at 7 bases. Trimming took 2 bases from V and 5 from J; bases not matched to a gene: 5. The germline V gene has CDR1 LNHDA and CDR2 SQIVND (reference sequence). The CDR3 consists of 14 residues. As DNA, the CDR3 is TGTGCCAGTAGTATAAGAGGGGGCGAGGAGACCCAGTACTTC. This sequence encodes CASSIRGGEETQYF.

This clone has a handful of counts. V and J are TRBV19 and TRBJ1-1, with D possibly being TRBD1 (6 bases). V lost 7 bases and J lost 0, with 15 bases in between. The CDR3 covers 15 residues. Germline V lookup: CDR1 LNHDA, CDR2 SQIVND (reference sequence). CDR3 region: CASTSPGAMNTEAFF. The CDR3 bases are TGTGCCAGTACCTCGCCAGGGGCGATGAACACTGAAGCTTTCTTT.

The chain uses TRBV4-1 and TRBJ1-2; D ambiguous. CDR1 is MGHRA, CDR2 YSYEKL, per germline. Trimming left V 0 bases short and J 1 base short, with 12 bases between. This CDR3 is built from 16 residues. CDR3 sequence (DNA): TGCGCCAGCAGCCAAGATGGCGACACCGATAACTATGGCTACACCTTC. Translated: CASSQDGDTDNYGYTF.

This clone was seen just once. The chain has TRBV7-2 and TRBJ2-1, with TRBD2 matching 12 bases. The CDR3 extends over 15 amino acids. In germline, CDR1 is SGHTA, CDR2 FQGNSA. Germline trimming cut 4 bases from V and 7 bases from J; bases unmatched to any gene: 5. The CDR3 bases are TGTGCCAGCAGCTCTAGCGGGAGGGCCTCTAATGAGCAGTTCTTC. Amino acid sequence: CASSSSGRASNEQFF.

The V and J genes are TRBV7-2 and TRBJ2-5, with a possible D match to TRBD2 (5 bases). CDR1 is SGHTA, CDR2 FQGNSA, per germline. CDR3 size: 17 residues. Trimming pared 5 bases from V and 3 bases from J, leaving 22 bases between. In DNA form, the CDR3 reads TGTGCCAGCAGCGCCTCTGGGAGTGGCAGGTGGGAAGAGACCCAGTACTTC. Translated, it gives CASSASGSGRWEETQYF.

The chain has TRBV14 and TRBJ2-3, with a possible D match to TRBD1 (5 bases). V dropped 3 bases and J dropped 2 bases, with 15 bases sitting between them. This CDR3 contains 16 residues. In germline, CDR1 is SGHDN, CDR2 FVKESK. CDR3: CASSHRTHLFTDTQYF. The CDR3 DNA follows: TGTGCCAGCAGCCACCGGACACACCTGTTCACAGATACGCAGTATTTT.

The chain is built from TRBV18 and TRBJ2-7, with D possibly being TRBD2 (6 bases). Germline CDR1 is KGHSH and CDR2 is LQKENI. Trimming shortened V by 0 bases and J by 6 bases, and 9 bases separated the two germline ends. The CDR3 spans 13 residues. The CDR3 spells CASSPPGGGEQYF. The CDR3 DNA follows: TGTGCCAGCTCACCACCGGGAGGTGGCGAGCAGTACTTC.

The count of this clone is one. The V and J genes are TRBV7-2 and TRBJ1-2; TRBD1 agrees at 9 bases. The V gene's germline CDR1 is SGHTA and CDR2 FQGNSA. V trimming: 5 bases; J trimming: 2 bases; junction bases outside the gene matches: 3. This CDR3 is built from 14 residues. The CDR3 spells CASSKDRGNYGYTF. Here the CDR3 DNA reads TGTGCCAGCAGCAAAGACAGGGGGAACTATGGCTACACCTTC.

This sequence joins TRBV5-1 and TRBJ1-2; TRBD1 matches at 10 bases. The CDR3 is 15 residues long. Germline lookup yields CDR1 SGHRS and CDR2 YFSETQ. The J segment lost 8 bases and the V segment lost 7 bases, leaving 14 bases of the junction unmatched. CDR3 protein: CASRDIRDRGYGYTF. CDR3 bases: TGCGCCAGCCGGGATATTAGGGACAGGGGTTACGGCTACACCTTC. Full variable domain (outside the CDR3, taken from reference TRBV5-1 and TRBJ1-2): KAGVTQTPRYLIKTRGQQVTLSCSPISGHRSVSWYQQTPGQGLQFLFEYFSETQRNKGNFPGRFSGRQFSNSRSEMNVSTLELGDSALYLCASRDIRDRGYGYTFGSGTRLTVV.

As DNA, the CDR3 is TGCGCCAGCAGCCCGCGACCAGGGGCGGCTGAGCAGTTCTTC. It is translated as CASSPRPGAAEQFF. The rearrangement links TRBV5-1 to TRBJ2-1; TRBD1 is a possible D gene (6 bases). The germline CDR1 and CDR2 sequences are SGHRS and YFSETQ. The CDR3 runs to 14 residues. V was clipped by 4 bases and J by 9 bases, with 17 bases between them.

V gene TRBV5-1 combines with J gene TRBJ2-2; TRBD1 agrees at 7 bases. The CDR3 is 16 amino acids. Germline V gives CDR1 SGHRS, CDR2 YFSETQ. V lost 3 bases to trimming and J lost 1 base; unmatched junction nucleotides: 6. CDR3 in DNA: TGCGCCAGCAGCTCCGGGACAGCCTTGAACACCGGGGAGCTGTTTTTT. Translating gives CASSSGTALNTGELFF.